This T cell receptor (beta chain) is drawn from a study of T-cell reconstitution after alpha-beta-depleted transplantation in children. Researchers prepared the TCRbeta library using unique molecular identifiers, the study reports. MiXCR was run by TCRdb on the PCR reads, yielding one entry per CDR3 protein. This table holds more than 450,000 distinct CDR3 sequences, around 18% found once. This clonotype occurred a few times. The source material was PBMCs from the stem cell graft donor, sampled from the stem cell graft. The TCR comes from a human donor who donated a stem cell graft to a child with acute lymphoblastic leukemia.

CDR3 nucleotides: TGCAGCGTTGGAACAGGTTTAGACTATGGCTACACCTTC. This gives the protein CSVGTGLDYGYTF. This chain links TRBV29-1 with TRBJ1-2; tentative D call: TRBD1 (5 bases). The CDR3 has 13 amino acids. Germline V gene lookup returns CDR1 SQVTM and CDR2 ANQGSEA. V was trimmed by 4 bases and J by 3 bases, leaving 12 bases between them.